The 6 T cell receptor beta chains below all came from one sample that was sequenced in a study of vaccination effects on CD4 cells after COVID-19 (dated by TCRdb to 2021 to 2024). The library came from the immunoSEQ multiplex PCR assay. Entries here come from immuneACCESS through TCRdb and include only in-frame sequences with V and J called. Some clones fail to appear in such tables; in the studies checked, an unresolved V gene covers under half of the shortfall, and the cause of the remainder is unknown. The sample has tens of thousands of clones on record, about four fifths of them singletons. Less than 15% of the sample is in the top ten clones. These TCRs are of unknown antigen specificity. In the ViraFEST assay, PBMC were stimulated with viral peptide pools, and antigen-specific CD4+ T cell clonotypes were then identified by expansion using TCR sequencing. After about 9 days of culture, CD4+ T cells were isolated with the EasySep CD4+ T cell isolation kit. Healthy vaccine recipients had no prior SARS-CoV-2 infection, confirmed by negative nucleocapsid antibodies before and after vaccination.

Here the sequenced sample was CD4+ T cells from PBMCs cultured with SARS-CoV-2 spike peptides, taken before COVID-19 vaccination. This specimen's cell subset or site label, interpreted: SARS-CoV-2 spike overlapping peptide pool stimulation. All receptors come from a human donor who received a COVID-19 vaccine.

This rearrangement joins TRBV9 to TRBJ2-7, with a possible D match to TRBD1 (5 bases). Germline CDR1 reads SGDLS; CDR2 reads YYNGEE. Trimming stripped 3 bases from V and 2 bases from J, with 30 bases between. The CDR3 sequence is 20 residues long. CDR3 sequence (DNA): TGTGCCAGCAGCGCCCACACAACCTCGGACACTCTCGGTGGCACCTACGAGCAGTACGTC. Protein: CASSAHTTSDTLGGTYEQYV.

DNA of the CDR3: TGTGCCAGCAGCCCTAGGGGGGTTTCTTGGGGAGAGCAGTTCTTC. Translated, it gives CASSPRGVSWGEQFF. The rearrangement uses TRBV5-8 and TRBJ2-1; D possibly matches TRBD1 or TRBD2 (6 bases each). The CDR3 totals 15 residues. Germline values: CDR1 SGHTS, CDR2 YDEGEE. Trimming stripped 4 bases from V and 10 bases from J, with 21 bases between.

The gene calls are TRBV5-8 and TRBJ2-5, with 8 bases fitting TRBD2. The germline V gene has CDR1 SGHTS and CDR2 YDEGEE. The CDR3 sequence is 17 residues long. The V segment lost 7 bases and the J segment 3 bases; nucleotides outside the gene matches: 17. CDR3 nucleotide sequence: TGTGCCAGCCCCCTGCCCCCTATAGCGGGGATTAAAGAGACCCAGTACTTC. Translating gives CASPLPPIAGIKETQYF.

V usage is TRBV7-2 and J usage is TRBJ2-3; perhaps D is TRBD1 or TRBD2 (5 bases each). In germline, CDR1 is SGHTA, CDR2 FQGNSA. V was trimmed by 2 bases and J by 3 bases, leaving 9 bases between them. This CDR3 has 14 residues. CDR3 DNA: TGTGCCAGCAGCTTAACGGGGCGTACAGATACGCAGTATTTT. This gives the protein CASSLTGRTDTQYF.

This clone appeared a few times. V is TRBV6-5 and J is TRBJ2-1; 8 bases fit TRBD2. The CDR3 length is 15 residues. The germline V gene encodes CDR1 MNHEY and CDR2 SVGAGI. The junction had 8 bases not matched to a gene; V was cut back by 6 bases and J by 4 bases. The CDR3 DNA reads as TGTGCCAGCAGGCCCCGGGCGGGGGGATACAATGAGCAGTTCTTC. The encoded protein is CASRPRAGGYNEQFF.

The J gene is TRBJ2-3, the V gene TRBV29-1; D not resolved. Looked up from germline, CDR1 is SQVTM and CDR2 is ANQGSEA. This CDR3 spans 14 amino acids. Trimming took off 1 base at V and 1 base at J, with 9 bases between the two ends. CDR3 in DNA: TGCAGCGTTGAAGTAATACAACGCACAGATACGCAGTATTTT. Its translation is CSVEVIQRTDTQYF.